One and the same sample provided the 16 T cell receptor beta chains below, sequenced in a study of identical twins. TCRdb processed the 5' RACE reads anew with MiXCR; each CDR3 protein has one entry. The sample contains approximately 530,000 distinct CDR3 sequences, 20% to 25% of which appear only once. This sample was also put to use in a study of yellow fever vaccine responses in identical twins.

Sample: CD4+ T cells sorted from blood. The receptors stem from a woman between 18 and 29 years old in good health.

The chain couples TRBV7-8 to TRBJ2-3; TRBD2 aligns across 14 bases. J gave up 2 bases and V 5 bases, and 6 bases lay outside the gene matches. Germline V lookup: CDR1 SGHVS, CDR2 FQNEAQ. The CDR3 totals 17 residues. CDR3 amino acids: CASSLQGLAGDTDTQYF. As DNA, the CDR3 is TGTGCCAGCAGCCTACAGGGACTAGCGGGAGACACAGATACGCAGTATTTT.

This clonotype was detected a few times. The CDR3: CASSLVGTGGFNEQFF. CDR3 nucleotide sequence: TGTGCCAGCAGCTTAGTTGGGACAGGGGGCTTCAATGAGCAGTTCTTC. The chain couples TRBV7-6 to TRBJ2-1; 12 bases agree with TRBD1. Germline V gives CDR1 SGHVS, CDR2 FNYEAQ. V lost 1 base and J lost 6; bases outside the gene matches: 4. The CDR3 spans 16 residues. Variable domain in full (rest from reference TRBV7-6 and TRBJ2-1): GAGVSQSPRYKVTKRGQDVALRCDPISGHVSLYWYRQALGQGPEFLTYFNYEAQQDKSGLPNDRFSAERPEGSISTLTIQRTEQRDSAMYRCASSLVGTGGFNEQFFGPGTRLTVL.

The CDR3 sequence is CASSGPAGTEAFF. The CDR3 DNA follows: TGTGCCAGCAGTGGCCCGGCGGGCACTGAAGCTTTCTTT. The chain combines TRBV2 with TRBJ1-1; D is uncertain. The CDR3 runs to 13 residues. V was pared by 4 bases and J by 4 bases, with 10 bases between. The germline V gene has CDR1 SNHLY and CDR2 FYNNEI.

The chain uses TRBV28 and TRBJ1-1, with TRBD1 as a possible D gene (5 bases). The length of the CDR3 is 17 residues. CDR1 is MDHEN and CDR2 is SYDVKM in the germline V gene. V gave up 4 bases and J gave up 1 base, with 19 bases separating them. Written as DNA, the CDR3 is TGTGCCAGCAGTTCATACCCACCCGGGACGGAGAACACTGAAGCTTTCTTT. This sequence encodes CASSSYPPGTENTEAFF.

This chain connects TRBV7-9 to TRBJ1-1; TRBD1 aligns across 8 bases. CDR3 length: 16 amino acids. The germline V gene encodes CDR1 SEHNR and CDR2 FQNEAQ (reference sequence). With 2 bases clipped from V and 1 base from J, the junction kept 6 bases outside the gene matches. As DNA, the CDR3 is TGTGCCAGCAGCTTACTTCTGGGACAGGCGAACACTGAAGCTTTCTTT. Its protein is CASSLLLGQANTEAFF.

The CDR3: CASSPPGYSPLHF. The CDR3 DNA sequence: TGTGCCAGCTCACCACCAGGGTACTCACCCCTCCACTTT. The chain employs TRBV18 and TRBJ1-6; D unresolved. The CDR3 sequence is 13 residues long. The germline CDR1 and CDR2 sequences are KGHSH and LQKENI. Deletions cut 0 bases from V and 10 bases from J, with 7 bases between.

The chain uses TRBV18 and TRBJ1-1, with 9 bases that match TRBD1. Germline V gives CDR1 KGHSH, CDR2 LQKENI. The CDR3 covers 14 residues. The J segment lost 4 bases and the V segment lost 6 bases, leaving 6 bases of the junction unmatched. CDR3 protein: CASSPGTGTTEAFF. In DNA form, the CDR3 reads TGTGCCAGCTCCCCCGGGACAGGGACCACTGAAGCTTTCTTT.

The chain links TRBV14 to TRBJ2-3; 7 bases align to TRBD2. The ends lost 3 bases at V and 0 bases at J; junction bases unmatched: 9. Per the germline V gene, CDR1 is SGHDN and CDR2 is FVKESK. The CDR3 length is 17 residues. The CDR3 DNA reads as TGTGCCAGCAGCCACGGGGGGTACCTTACTAGCACAGATACGCAGTATTTT. Translating it yields CASSHGGYLTSTDTQYF.

This clonotype was observed a handful of times. The chain employs TRBV28 and TRBJ2-3; 10 bases align to TRBD2. The V and J ends lost 0 bases and 5 bases, in that order; junction bases with no gene match: 5. In germline, CDR1 is MDHEN, CDR2 SYDVKM. CDR3 size: 16 residues. The CDR3 spells CASSLWASGSGDTQYF. Here the CDR3 DNA reads TGTGCCAGCAGTTTATGGGCTAGCGGGAGTGGAGATACGCAGTATTTT.

The rearrangement uses TRBV5-1 and TRBJ1-2; D call uncertain. Germline V gene sequence: CDR1 SGHRS, CDR2 YFSETQ. V was pared by 5 bases and J by 8 bases, with 13 bases between. The CDR3 has 12 amino acids. CDR3 region: CASSVSREGYTF. The CDR3 nucleotides read TGCGCCAGCAGTGTCTCCAGAGAAGGCTACACCTTC.

This clonotype was picked up a small number of times. This rearrangement joins TRBV7-9 to TRBJ2-5; D is undetermined. The CDR3 sequence is 14 residues long. Germline V gene lookup returns CDR1 SEHNR and CDR2 FQNEAQ (reference sequence). V lost 3 bases to trimming and J lost 2 bases, with 10 bases between them. The CDR3 bases are TGTGCCAGCAGCTTCTTTTCGAGACAAGAGACCCAGTACTTC. The encoded protein is CASSFFSRQETQYF.

The rearrangement joins TRBV2 to TRBJ2-7, with TRBD2 matching 8 bases. The CDR3 extends over 13 amino acids. Germline V lookup: CDR1 SNHLY, CDR2 FYNNEI. Trimming at V came to 8 bases and at J to 1 base, leaving 4 bases not matched to a gene. CDR3 sequence reads: CASERGFSYEQYV. CDR3 bases: TGTGCCAGCGAGCGGGGGTTTTCCTACGAGCAGTACGTC.

The V and J genes are TRBV20-1 and TRBJ2-1, with 8 positions matching TRBD2. Germline CDR1 and CDR2: DFQATT and SNEGSKA (reference sequence). CDR3 size: 16 residues. Trimming took 0 bases from V and 8 from J; bases not matched to a gene: 12. CDR3 DNA sequence: TGCAGTGCTAGAGATATCGGGACTAGGGGTAACGATGAGCAGTTCTTC. Its translation is CSARDIGTRGNDEQFF.

This clonotype was counted only a few times. One end of the junction does not line up with germline, which may come from a read error. This chain connects TRBV6-1 to TRBJ2-5, with D possibly being TRBD1 or TRBD2 (6 bases each). Per the germline V gene, CDR1 is MNHNS and CDR2 is SASEGT. This CDR3 comprises 14 residues. CDR3 nucleotide sequence: TGTGCCAGCAGGGAAGGGGGGATCCAAGAGACCCAGTACTTC. Encoded protein: CASREGGIQETQYF.

In its sample, this clonotype was seen a few times. DNA of the CDR3: TGTGCCAGCAGTCTGGGACTAACATCCTACAATGAGCAGTTCTTC. The encoded protein is CASSLGLTSYNEQFF. The V gene is TRBV5-8, the J gene TRBJ2-1, with 7 bases lining up with TRBD2. CDR1 and CDR2 (germline): SGHTS, YDEGEE. V gave up 5 bases and J gave up 1 base; unmatched junction bases: 6. The CDR3 loop spans 15 amino acids.

V is TRBV5-1 and J is TRBJ2-1; D unclear. V lost 0 bases and J lost 8, with 15 bases in between. This CDR3 contains 15 residues. Germline V lookup: CDR1 SGHRS, CDR2 YFSETQ. CDR3 in DNA: TGCGCCAGCAGCTTGGAGGATGCTAGTCAACATGAGCAGTTCTTC. This translates into CASSLEDASQHEQFF.